The 22 T cell receptor beta chains below come from one sample, sequenced in a study of cytomegalovirus exposure and HLA in healthy donors. A multiplex PCR was run with 60 Vbeta primers and 13 Jbeta primers. Here immunoSEQ multiplex PCR was the method, and the copy in TCRdb shows in-frame clones only, minus some. The sample lists approximately 120,000 clones; 75% to 80% were seen once. The sample consisted of PBMCs. These receptors were taken from a man aged 35-49 years in good health and CMV-seronegative.

V gene TRBV2 combines with J gene TRBJ1-6; 7 positions match TRBD1. The CDR3 covers 13 residues. Germline V gene data show CDR1 as SNHLY and CDR2 as FYNNEI. V lost 3 bases, J lost 7 bases, and 0 bases stayed unmatched. CDR3 protein: CASSEDRNSPLHF. The CDR3 DNA sequence: TGTGCCAGCAGTGAGGACAGGAATTCACCCCTCCACTTT. Together with reference TRBV2 and TRBJ1-6, the CDR3 gives the full variable domain: EPEVTQTPSHQVTQMGQEVILRCVPISNHLYFYWYRQILGQKVEFLVSFYNNEISEKSEIFDDQFSVERPDGSNFTLKIRSTKLEDSAMYFCASSEDRNSPLHFGNGTRLTVT.

The V gene is TRBV5-4, the J gene TRBJ1-1, with 8 bases that match TRBD1. Germline V gene sequence: CDR1 SGHNT, CDR2 YYREEE (reference sequence). The ends lost 1 base at V and 1 base at J; junction bases unmatched: 6. The CDR3 is 16 residues long. For the CDR3, the DNA is TGTGCCAGCAGCTTGCCCTACGGACAGGGGAACACTGAAGCTTTCTTT. Residues: CASSLPYGQGNTEAFF. The whole variable domain, remainder taken from reference TRBV5-4 and TRBJ1-1, is ETGVTQSPTHLIKTRGQQVTLRCSSQSGHNTVSWYQQALGQGPQFIFQYYREEENGRGNFPPRFSGLQFPNYSSELNVNALELDDSALYLCASSLPYGQGNTEAFFGQGTRLTVV.

The CDR3 nucleotides read TGTGCCAGCAGCTTAGGCGGACAGGAGAACACTGAAGCTTTCTTT. It codes for CASSLGGQENTEAFF. The chain has TRBV13 and TRBJ1-1; 7 bases are shared with TRBD1. This CDR3 region has 15 residues. Trimming removed 0 bases from V and 1 base from J; junction bases left unmatched: 2. In germline, CDR1 is PRHDT, CDR2 FYEKMQ (reference sequence).

The sample holds a few counts of this clone. The chain joins TRBV9 to TRBJ2-7; 8 bases line up with TRBD1. Germline trimming cut 0 bases from V and 2 bases from J; bases unmatched to any gene: 7. Germline values: CDR1 SGDLS, CDR2 YYNGEE. CDR3 length: 16 residues. CDR3 bases: TGTGCCAGCAGCGTAGACGGGACAGGATATACCTACGAGCAGTACTTC. Its protein product is CASSVDGTGYTYEQYF. The variable domain in full, completed from reference TRBV9 and TRBJ2-7, reads DSGVTQTPKHLITATGQRVTLRCSPRSGDLSVYWYQQSLDQGLQFLIQYYNGEERAKGNILERFSAQQFPDLHSELNLSSLELGDSALYFCASSVDGTGYTYEQYFGPGTRLTVT.

This CDR3 is CASSLTAVANTGELFF. CDR3 bases: TGTGCCAGCAGCTTAACGGCGGTCGCGAACACCGGGGAGCTGTTTTTT. The chain has TRBV7-2 and TRBJ2-2; D ambiguous. The CDR3 runs to 16 residues. Trimming removed 2 bases at V and 0 bases at J, with 10 bases between. Per the germline V gene, CDR1 is SGHTA and CDR2 is FQGNSA.

The V call is TRBV27, the J call TRBJ2-7; TRBD1 matches 7 bases. The CDR3 totals 17 residues. CDR1 MNHEY and CDR2 SMNVEV come from the germline V gene (reference sequence). V shed 5 bases, J shed 5 bases, and the junction held 18 bases outside the gene matches. This CDR3 reads CASSPWTGSLGEDEQYF. CDR3 DNA sequence: TGTGCCAGCAGTCCCTGGACAGGTTCATTAGGTGAGGACGAGCAGTACTTC.

This clone has just a few counts. The CDR3 region is CASSPGRGFSTEAFF. The CDR3 coding sequence is TGTGCCAGCAGCCCGGGCCGGGGGTTTTCCACTGAAGCTTTCTTT. The genes are TRBV7-3 and TRBJ1-1; possibly TRBD1 for D (5 bases). Looked up from germline, CDR1 is SGHTA and CDR2 is FQGTGA. The CDR3 is 15 amino acids. Trimming removed 5 bases from V and 4 bases from J, with 17 bases in between.

This sequence joins TRBV5-4 and TRBJ2-2; 13 positions agree with TRBD2. The ends lost 5 bases at V and 5 bases at J; junction bases unmatched: 3. Germline V gene lookup returns CDR1 SGHNT and CDR2 YYREEE (reference sequence). This CDR3 comprises 15 residues. As DNA, the CDR3 is TGTGCCAGCAGAAGACTAGCGGGGGGAACCGGGGAGCTGTTTTTT. Protein sequence: CASRRLAGGTGELFF.

This chain connects TRBV5-4 to TRBJ2-1; 9 positions agree with TRBD2. The germline V gene has CDR1 SGHNT and CDR2 YYREEE (reference sequence). The ends lost 0 bases at V and 7 bases at J; junction bases unmatched: 5. The CDR3 extends over 15 amino acids. CDR3: CASSLALAGRNEQFF. DNA for the CDR3: TGTGCCAGCAGCTTGGCGCTAGCGGGGCGGAATGAGCAGTTCTTC. The variable domain in full, completed from reference TRBV5-4 and TRBJ2-1, reads ETGVTQSPTHLIKTRGQQVTLRCSSQSGHNTVSWYQQALGQGPQFIFQYYREEENGRGNFPPRFSGLQFPNYSSELNVNALELDDSALYLCASSLALAGRNEQFFGPGTRLTVL.

The chain carries TRBV7-2 and TRBJ1-2; TRBD1 agrees at 9 bases. This CDR3 region has 15 residues. V shed 5 bases, J shed 7 bases, and the junction held 11 bases outside the gene matches. Per the germline V gene, CDR1 is SGHTA and CDR2 is FQGNSA. CDR3 sequence: CASSKVGQGRLGYTF. DNA of the CDR3: TGTGCCAGCAGCAAAGTGGGACAGGGAAGGCTTGGCTACACCTTC.

V gene TRBV5-4 combines with J gene TRBJ2-7; D is perhaps TRBD1 (5 bases). The CDR3 runs to 14 residues. V lost 2 bases to trimming and J lost 3 bases, with 12 bases between them. The V gene's germline CDR1 is SGHNT and CDR2 YYREEE (reference sequence). This CDR3 reads CASSFAGNDYEQYF. The CDR3 DNA follows: TGTGCCAGCAGCTTCGCAGGGAACGACTACGAGCAGTACTTC. The entire variable domain, with the rest obtained from reference TRBV5-4 and TRBJ2-7, is as follows: ETGVTQSPTHLIKTRGQQVTLRCSSQSGHNTVSWYQQALGQGPQFIFQYYREEENGRGNFPPRFSGLQFPNYSSELNVNALELDDSALYLCASSFAGNDYEQYFGPGTRLTVT.

The chain links TRBV7-9 to TRBJ2-7; D gene ambiguous. Per germline, CDR1 SEHNR and CDR2 FQNEAQ (reference sequence). The V end lost 5 bases, the J end lost 7 bases, and 18 bases lay between the germline ends. This CDR3 has 14 residues. The chain's CDR3 is CASSPTSNRWEQYF. The CDR3, as DNA: TGTGCCAGCAGCCCAACTTCCAACCGGTGGGAGCAGTACTTC.

The chain uses TRBV7-3 and TRBJ2-7; a weak D match, TRBD1 (6 bases). The CDR3 loop spans 12 amino acids. V lost 8 bases and J 2 bases, leaving 10 bases between the germline ends. The V gene's germline CDR1 is SGHTA and CDR2 FQGTGA. Here the CDR3 DNA reads TGTGCCAGCGGGACAAATCCCTACGAGCAGTACTTC. Amino acids: CASGTNPYEQYF.

The chain links TRBV7-2 to TRBJ1-5, with 7 bases matching TRBD1. CDR3 length equals 13 residues. Germline lookup yields CDR1 SGHTA and CDR2 FQGNSA. V gave up 5 bases and J gave up 5 bases; unmatched junction bases: 3. The CDR3 reads CASSPGGHQPQHF. The CDR3 coding sequence is TGTGCCAGCAGCCCAGGGGGGCATCAGCCCCAGCATTTT.

V gene TRBV23-1 combines with J gene TRBJ1-1, with 7 bases that match TRBD1. TRBV23-1 is an open reading frame whose function is uncertain. Trimming removed 4 bases from V and 2 bases from J; junction bases left unmatched: 16. The CDR3 spans 18 residues. The CDR3 nucleotides are TGCGCCAGCAGTCCCCGACAGGGTAGTATCTCGGGCAACACTGAAGCTTTCTTT. The encoded protein is CASSPRQGSISGNTEAFF.

The chain joins TRBV6-5 to TRBJ1-6; tentative D call: TRBD1 (5 bases). CDR1 and CDR2 from the germline V gene are MNHEY and SVGAGI. Trimming cost V 2 bases and J 10 bases, with 6 bases left between them. The CDR3 extends over 12 amino acids. CDR3 nucleotides: TGTGCCAGCAGTTACCAGGGATCACCCCTCCACTTT. This encodes CASSYQGSPLHF.

The count of this clone is one. The chain recombines TRBV2 with TRBJ2-7; the match to TRBD1 covers 7 bases. This CDR3 is 12 amino acids long. J lost 11 bases, V lost 2 bases, and 6 bases had no gene match. CDR1 and CDR2 (germline): SNHLY, FYNNEI. This CDR3 reads CASSEIGQEKYF. The CDR3 nucleotides are TGTGCCAGCAGTGAAATTGGACAGGAGAAGTACTTC.

The rearrangement uses TRBV2 and TRBJ2-5; weak D call: TRBD1 (6 bases). The J call is uncertain, as TRBJ2-7 better fits the DNA end. Germline V CDR1 and CDR2: SNHLY, FYNNEI. The CDR3 totals 13 residues. CDR3 bases: TGTGCCAGCAGCGATGACAGGACCTACGAGCAGTACTTC. Translating it yields CASSDDRTYEQYF.

In its sample, this clone was seen a few times. This rearrangement joins TRBV5-1 to TRBJ2-5, with a weak D call TRBD1 (5 bases). CDR1 and CDR2 (germline): SGHRS, YFSETQ. This CDR3 has 14 amino acids. Trimming stripped 0 bases from V and 5 bases from J, with 11 bases between. The CDR3 region has the DNA TGCGCCAGCAGCTTGGATAGGGGTGGGGAGACCCAGTACTTC. Its translation: CASSLDRGGETQYF.

The rearrangement links TRBV5-5 to TRBJ1-5; D possibly corresponds to TRBD1 (5 bases). The V gene lost 0 bases and the J gene lost 2 bases, with 15 bases spanning the gap. This CDR3 region has 17 residues. Germline values: CDR1 SGHKS, CDR2 YYEKEE (reference sequence). CDR3 in amino acids: CASSLGQNWMGNQPQHF. CDR3 in DNA: TGTGCCAGCAGCTTGGGACAGAACTGGATGGGCAATCAGCCCCAGCATTTT.

This chain joins TRBV6-1 and TRBJ1-4; 8 bases match TRBD1. Unmatched junction bases numbered 6, after V lost 6 bases and J lost 6 bases. The germline V gene has CDR1 MNHNS and CDR2 SASEGT. This CDR3 region has 14 residues. CDR3 residues: CASRRDRGDEKLFF. CDR3 in DNA: TGTGCCAGCAGGCGAGACAGGGGCGATGAAAAACTGTTTTTT.

Details on this clone: The junction departs from the called germline gene at one end, perhaps through a read error. The rearrangement uses TRBV7-9 and TRBJ1-1; D gene unclear. Germline assignment: CDR1 SEHNR and CDR2 FQNEAQ (reference sequence). This CDR3 has 12 residues. CDR3 nucleotide sequence: TGTTCCAGCAGCCACATCCGAATTGAAGCTTTCTTT. This codes for CSSSHIRIEAFF.